Below are 7 T cell receptor beta chains sequenced from a single sample in a study of OX40 agonist ivuxolimab in advanced cancers. TCRdb's table, derived via immunoSEQ multiplex PCR, lists solely in-frame clones and lacks some. This table has around 72,000 clones, more than 80% appearing once. Sequenced material: CD4+ or CD8+ T cells sorted from blood, taken in a trial of the OX40 agonist ivuxolimab. The origin of the receptors is an adult with an advanced solid tumor such as melanoma, head and neck, liver or kidney cancer.

This chain joins TRBV5-1 and TRBJ1-1, with 7 positions matching TRBD1. CDR1 SGHRS and CDR2 YFSETQ come from the germline V gene. The trim removed 0 bases at V and 3 bases at J, leaving 2 bases unmatched. The CDR3 runs to 14 residues. This chain's CDR3 is CASSLVQGDTEAFF. CDR3 bases: TGCGCCAGCAGCTTGGTCCAGGGGGACACTGAAGCTTTCTTT.

The rearrangement joins TRBV2 to TRBJ2-5; 13 nucleotides line up with TRBD2. V dropped 5 bases and J dropped 2; count of bases not matched to a gene: 2. Germline CDR1 SNHLY, CDR2 FYNNEI. The length of the CDR3 is 15 residues. The CDR3 sequence: CASSWTSGRQETQYF. In DNA form, the CDR3 reads TGTGCCAGCAGTTGGACTAGCGGGAGACAAGAGACCCAGTACTTC. Drawing the rest from reference TRBV2 and TRBJ2-5, the complete variable domain is EPEVTQTPSHQVTQMGQEVILRCVPISNHLYFYWYRQILGQKVEFLVSFYNNEISEKSEIFDDQFSVERPDGSNFTLKIRSTKLEDSAMYFCASSWTSGRQETQYFGPGTRLLVL.

This clone was seen just once. The rearrangement joins TRBV7-3 to TRBJ2-4, with 9 bases identical to TRBD2. The V segment lost 5 bases and the J segment 0 bases; nucleotides outside the gene matches: 5. CDR1 is SGHTA, CDR2 FQGTGA, per germline. The CDR3 covers 16 residues. DNA of the CDR3: TGTGCCAGCAGCCCTAGCGGGGCCCTAGCCAAAAACATTCAGTACTTC. Translating gives CASSPSGALAKNIQYF.

The rearrangement uses TRBV28 and TRBJ1-2; unclear D gene. The CDR3 length is 11 residues. Germline V gene lookup returns CDR1 MDHEN and CDR2 SYDVKM. The V gene lost 6 bases and the J gene lost 4 bases, with 6 bases spanning the gap. The CDR3 DNA reads as TGTGCCAGCAGGTACAGCTATGGCTACACCTTC. Its translation: CASRYSYGYTF.

V gene TRBV7-6 combines with J gene TRBJ2-7; no firm D call. Germline V gives CDR1 SGHVS, CDR2 FNYEAQ. CDR3 length: 13 amino acids. V shed 5 bases and J shed 1 base, with 9 bases lying between them. The CDR3 DNA follows: TGTGCCAGCAGCCCGTGGGATTCCTACGAGCAGTACTTC. Translated, it gives CASSPWDSYEQYF.

V and J are TRBV18 and TRBJ1-3, with no clear D. This CDR3 comprises 16 residues. Germline V CDR1 and CDR2: KGHSH, LQKENI. V was cut by 5 bases and J by 4 bases, with 18 bases left in between. The CDR3 DNA reads TGTGCCAGCTCATCCTCGGTAGGGTCTTCGGGAAACACCATATATTTT. Translation: CASSSSVGSSGNTIYF.

V and J are TRBV5-5 and TRBJ1-5; possibly TRBD1 for D (6 bases). The germline V and J ends were trimmed by 3 bases and 7 bases, with 26 bases remaining between them. The CDR3 loop spans 18 amino acids. Germline V gene lookup returns CDR1 SGHKS and CDR2 YYEKEE (reference sequence). The CDR3 loop reads CASSSQWSGGGKGQPQHF. The CDR3 coding sequence is TGTGCCAGCAGCTCCCAATGGTCCGGGGGCGGAAAGGGGCAGCCCCAGCATTTT.